The 24 T cell receptor beta chains presented below share a single source sample, sequenced in a study of cytomegalovirus exposure and HLA in healthy donors. PCR employed 60 Vbeta and 13 Jbeta primers. The data were produced by immunoSEQ multiplex PCR, yet TCRdb's version contains in-frame clones alone and is incomplete. Here the sample spans about 130,000 clones, more than 75% being singletons. The material sequenced was PBMCs. Receptor source: a man in his forties in good health and CMV-seronegative.

V and J are TRBV6-1 and TRBJ2-2; the match to TRBD1 covers 8 bases. Per germline, CDR1 MNHNS and CDR2 SASEGT. Trimming took 2 bases from V and 5 from J; bases not matched to a gene: 16. The length of the CDR3 is 19 residues. CDR3 nucleotides: TGTGCCAGCAGTGAACAACCCCGGACAGGGACGAGGGTGACCGGGGAGCTGTTTTTT. Its translation is CASSEQPRTGTRVTGELFF.

The gene calls are TRBV19 and TRBJ2-1; TRBD2 aligns across 7 bases. The CDR3 runs to 15 residues. The V and J ends lost 7 bases and 0 bases, in that order; junction bases with no gene match: 6. Germline loops: CDR1 LNHDA, CDR2 SQIVND (reference sequence). This CDR3 is CASIPPGGSYNEQFF. In nucleotides, the CDR3 is TGTGCCAGTATCCCTCCGGGGGGCTCCTACAATGAGCAGTTCTTC.

J is TRBJ1-1 and V is TRBV5-1; TRBD1 aligns across 8 bases. This CDR3 contains 14 residues. J lost 5 bases, V lost 7 bases, and 10 bases had no gene match. CDR1 SGHRS and CDR2 YFSETQ come from the germline V gene. In nucleotides, the CDR3 is TGCGCCAGCTCTCGGGCAGGGGGCGAGACTGAAGCTTTCTTT. It codes for CASSRAGGETEAFF.

The chain employs TRBV7-2 and TRBJ1-1, with D maybe TRBD1 (6 bases). Germline-derived CDR1 and CDR2 are SGHTA and FQGNSA. The V gene lost 5 bases and the J gene lost 1 base, with 11 bases spanning the gap. CDR3 length: 14 amino acids. In DNA form, the CDR3 reads TGTGCCAGCAGCCCGGGACAAAAGAACACTGAAGCTTTCTTT. It specifies CASSPGQKNTEAFF.

The chain recombines TRBV12-5 with TRBJ2-5, with 7 bases identical to TRBD1. This CDR3 spans 11 amino acids. Germline-derived CDR1 and CDR2 are LGHNT and FRNRAP. The junction had 7 bases not matched to a gene; V was cut back by 6 bases and J by 12 bases. This chain's CDR3 is CASGTPGQKYF. CDR3 DNA: TGTGCTAGTGGCACCCCGGGACAGAAGTACTTC.

V gene TRBV7-9 combines with J gene TRBJ2-3; D remains unclear. The CDR3 is made up of 15 amino acids. The V end lost 10 bases, the J end lost 2 bases, and 19 bases lay between the germline ends. The V gene's germline CDR1 is SEHNR and CDR2 FQNEAQ (reference sequence). The CDR3 loop is CATSPGATDTDTQYF. Here the CDR3 DNA reads TGTGCCACGTCTCCAGGTGCAACCGACACAGATACGCAGTATTTT.

Note on this clone: The sample holds other DNA sequences that translate to the same CDR3. This chain joins TRBV5-6 and TRBJ1-2, with D possibly TRBD1 on 6 matching bases. Between the trimmed V and J ends, which lost 3 bases and 7 bases, there was a span of 10 bases. The CDR3 runs to 12 residues. From germline, CDR1 is SGHDT and CDR2 YYEEEE. The CDR3, as DNA: TGTGCCAGCAGCTACACAGGGATTGGCTACACCTTC. Its protein product is CASSYTGIGYTF.

The gene calls are TRBV28 and TRBJ2-6; D remains unclear. This CDR3 region has 14 residues. Trimming removed 3 bases from V and 0 bases from J, with 3 bases in between. Germline V gene sequence: CDR1 MDHEN, CDR2 SYDVKM. The CDR3 region is CASSFSSGANVLTF. The DNA of the CDR3 is TGTGCCAGCAGTTTCTCCTCTGGGGCCAACGTCCTGACTTTC.

This clone has more than one count but fewer than ten. CDR3 sequence (DNA): TGTGCCAGCGGGACTAGCGGGGGGGCAGATACGCAGTATTTT. Amino acids: CASGTSGGADTQYF. V usage is TRBV6-1 and J usage is TRBJ2-3, with 16 bases lining up with TRBD2. Looked up from germline, CDR1 is MNHNS and CDR2 is SASEGT. The CDR3 length is 14 residues. The junction had 0 bases not matched to a gene; V was cut back by 8 bases and J by 4 bases.

This chain uses TRBV19 with TRBJ1-2; the match to TRBD1 covers 8 bases. The germline V gene encodes CDR1 LNHDA and CDR2 SQIVND (reference sequence). The CDR3 consists of 14 residues. Germline trimming cut 9 bases from V and 5 bases from J; bases unmatched to any gene: 11. CDR3 nucleotide sequence: TGTGCCAGCAACCTTCAGGGGGCTCGGTATGGCTACACCTTC. The encoded protein is CASNLQGARYGYTF.

The V call is TRBV5-1, the J call TRBJ1-5; TRBD1 agrees at 8 bases. V lost 4 bases, J lost 5 bases, and 11 bases stayed unmatched. Germline CDR1 is SGHRS and CDR2 is YFSETQ. This CDR3 has 16 residues. This chain's CDR3 is CASSPGGTGPDQPQHF. CDR3 coding DNA: TGCGCCAGCAGCCCGGGCGGGACAGGACCAGATCAGCCCCAGCATTTT.

The table lists this clone with a few counts. The rearrangement joins TRBV6-4 to TRBJ1-2; 9 bases agree with TRBD1. The CDR3 is 13 residues long. Germline trimming cut 7 bases from V and 8 bases from J; bases unmatched to any gene: 8. Germline values: CDR1 MRHNA, CDR2 SNTAGT. The CDR3 DNA follows: TGTGCCAGCAACCCGGGACAGGGTAACGGCTACACCTTC. Amino acids: CASNPGQGNGYTF.

In the case of this clone: Other DNA sequences within the sample encode an identical CDR3. The chain has TRBV6-5 and TRBJ1-5, with D possibly being TRBD1 (5 bases). The CDR3 sequence is 14 residues long. V lost 0 bases and J lost 6, with 9 bases in between. Germline values: CDR1 MNHEY, CDR2 SVGAGI. This CDR3 is CASSYSRGSQPQHF. CDR3 coding DNA: TGTGCCAGCAGTTACTCAAGGGGTAGTCAGCCCCAGCATTTT.

The chain employs TRBV6-1 and TRBJ2-7; no clear D. The V and J ends lost 1 base and 3 bases respectively, with 10 bases between them. The CDR3 loop spans 14 amino acids. The germline V gene encodes CDR1 MNHNS and CDR2 SASEGT. This chain's CDR3 is CASSEEKFSYEQYF. The CDR3 bases are TGTGCCAGCAGTGAAGAAAAGTTTAGCTACGAGCAGTACTTC.

The V call is TRBV25-1, the J call TRBJ1-1, with D uncertain. Germline V gene data show CDR1 as MGHDK and CDR2 as SYGVNS. V was shortened by 3 bases and J by 2 bases, with 16 bases between the two germline ends. The CDR3 length is 16 residues. CDR3 in DNA: TGTGCCAGCAGTGACCTAATAGGCGGACTCAACACTGAAGCTTTCTTT. It translates to CASSDLIGGLNTEAFF.

This chain joins TRBV7-3 and TRBJ2-5; 16 nucleotides align to TRBD2. Germline values: CDR1 SGHTA, CDR2 FQGTGA. This CDR3 has 17 amino acids. After removal of 5 bases from V and 5 bases from J, the junction contained 8 bases not matched to a gene. CDR3 loop: CASSPGTSGGAVETQYF. The CDR3 DNA follows: TGTGCCAGCAGCCCCGGGACTAGCGGGGGGGCCGTGGAGACCCAGTACTTC.

In nucleotides, the CDR3 is TGTGCCATCAGTGCATCCAAGGACTCAGGCGGCTACACCTTC. Amino acids: CAISASKDSGGYTF. The genes are TRBV10-3 and TRBJ1-2; D is uncertain. V lost 4 bases, J lost 8 bases, and 17 bases lay in between. In germline, CDR1 is ENHRY, CDR2 SYGVKD. The length of the CDR3 is 14 residues.

V and J are TRBV6-5 and TRBJ1-2; D remains ambiguous. The CDR3 consists of 14 residues. Germline lookup yields CDR1 MNHEY and CDR2 SVGAGI. Trimming removed 0 bases from V and 4 bases from J, with 9 bases in between. As DNA, the CDR3 is TGTGCCAGCAGTTACTCGGGCACCAGCTATGGCTACACCTTC. This translates into CASSYSGTSYGYTF.

The genes are TRBV7-2 and TRBJ2-7; possibly TRBD1 for D (6 bases). This CDR3 has 14 residues. Germline-derived CDR1 and CDR2 are SGHTA and FQGNSA. V lost 4 bases and J 5 bases, leaving 15 bases between the germline ends. CDR3 bases: TGTGCCAGCAGCTCCACCGGGACACCAAACGAGCAGTACTTC. It yields the protein CASSSTGTPNEQYF.

The chain combines TRBV29-1 with TRBJ2-7, with TRBD1 matching 12 bases. With 3 bases clipped from V and 0 bases from J, the junction kept 3 bases outside the gene matches. Germline V gene sequence: CDR1 SQVTM, CDR2 ANQGSEA. The CDR3 covers 15 residues. CDR3 protein: CSVEGTGGASYEQYF. The CDR3, as DNA: TGCAGCGTTGAGGGGACAGGGGGCGCCTCCTACGAGCAGTACTTC.

This clone turned up a few times. The chain has TRBV25-1 and TRBJ1-6; TRBD1 matches at 9 bases. With V trimmed by 5 bases and J by 9 bases, 5 bases remained unmatched. CDR3 length equals 14 residues. CDR1 MGHDK and CDR2 SYGVNS come from the germline V gene. CDR3 region: CASSRDRDTSPLHF. The CDR3 DNA reads as TGTGCCAGCAGTAGGGACAGGGATACTTCACCCCTCCACTTT.

The rearrangement joins TRBV28 to TRBJ1-5, with TRBD1 as a possible D gene (5 bases). Per the germline V gene, CDR1 is MDHEN and CDR2 is SYDVKM. The CDR3 sequence is 16 residues long. V gave up 5 bases and J gave up 2 bases, with 16 bases separating them. CDR3 nucleotides: TGTGCCAGCAGTGGACACTCGGTTGGTGGCAATCAGCCCCAGCATTTT. It is translated as CASSGHSVGGNQPQHF. Filled out from reference TRBV28 and TRBJ1-5, the complete variable domain reads DVKVTQSSRYLVKRTGEKVFLECVQDMDHENMFWYRQDPGLGLRLIYFSYDVKMKEKGDIPEGYSVSREKKERFSLILESASTNQTSMYLCASSGHSVGGNQPQHFGDGTRLSIL.

This rearrangement joins TRBV7-2 to TRBJ1-3, with D possibly TRBD1 on 6 matching bases. The V end lost 3 bases, the J end lost 5 bases, and 11 bases lay between the germline ends. CDR1 and CDR2 (germline): SGHTA, FQGNSA. This CDR3 comprises 14 residues. CDR3 amino acids: CASSFSQGRNTIYF. Here the CDR3 DNA reads TGTGCCAGCAGCTTCAGTCAGGGGAGAAACACCATATATTTT. Based on the CDR3 plus reference TRBV7-2 and TRBJ1-3, the full variable domain is GAGVSQSPSNKVTEKGKDVELRCDPISGHTALYWYRQSLGQGLEFLIYFQGNSAPDKSGLPSDRFSAERTGGSVSTLTIQRTQQEDSAVYLCASSFSQGRNTIYFGEGSWLTVV.

This clone occurred a few times. The chain has TRBV6-5 and TRBJ1-2; D call uncertain. From germline, CDR1 is MNHEY and CDR2 SVGAGI. The V end lost 8 bases, the J end lost 5 bases, and 9 bases lay between the germline ends. There are 11 residues in the CDR3. The CDR3 loop reads CASGETYGYTF. CDR3 sequence (DNA): TGTGCCAGCGGCGAGACATATGGCTACACCTTC.